This is a list of T cell receptor beta chains from one sample in a study of cytomegalovirus exposure and HLA in healthy donors. This table comes from immunoSEQ multiplex PCR, and its TCRdb copy is limited to in-frame clones, with some not included. The repertoire holds roughly 88,000 clones, with roughly 70% as singletons. The source material was PBMCs. The receptor source for this set is a man between 50 and 59 years old in good health and CMV-seronegative. Both conserved end residues are part of each CDR3. Each record gives: D gene, V gene, J gene, clone size, CDR3 length, CDR3 DNA, CDR3 protein. D genes are given only for firm matches. Expanded clones are given a class, and other clones once, few, many or no size at all.

d_call: -; v_call: TRBV4-1; j_call: TRBJ1-5; clone_size: -; cdr3_length: 15; cdr3_nt: TGCGCCAGCAGCCAAATGATCAGGGAGGATCAGCCCCAGCATTTT; cdr3_aa: CASSQMIREDQPQHF
d_call: -; v_call: TRBV2; j_call: TRBJ1-1; clone_size: few; cdr3_length: 13; cdr3_nt: TGTGCCAGCAGTTTAGGGGCGAACACTGAAGCTTTCTTT; cdr3_aa: CASSLGANTEAFF
d_call: -; v_call: TRBV20-1; j_call: TRBJ2-3; clone_size: -; cdr3_length: 8; cdr3_nt: TGCAGTACAAATACGCAGTATTTT; cdr3_aa: CSTNTQYF
d_call: TRBD2; v_call: TRBV30; j_call: TRBJ2-2; clone_size: -; cdr3_length: 18; cdr3_nt: TGTGCCTGGAGTGTACCCCGACGGACTAGCGGGAGGACCGGGGAGCTGTTTTTT; cdr3_aa: CAWSVPRRTSGRTGELFF
d_call: -; v_call: TRBV10-3; j_call: TRBJ1-1; clone_size: -; cdr3_length: 15; cdr3_nt: TGTGCCATCAGTGAGAAGAGGTCTATGAACACTGAAGCTTTCTTT; cdr3_aa: CAISEKRSMNTEAFF
d_call: TRBD2; v_call: TRBV25-1; j_call: TRBJ2-7; clone_size: -; cdr3_length: 14; cdr3_nt: TGTGCCAGCAGCCCTAGCGGGGGGGCCTACGAGCAGTACTTC; cdr3_aa: CASSPSGGAYEQYF
d_call: -; v_call: TRBV6-1; j_call: TRBJ1-2; clone_size: -; cdr3_length: 12; cdr3_nt: TGTGCCAGCAGTGACCAGGCCTATGGCTACACCTTC; cdr3_aa: CASSDQAYGYTF
d_call: TRBD1; v_call: TRBV10-3; j_call: TRBJ2-3; clone_size: -; cdr3_length: 15; cdr3_nt: TGTGCCATCAGTGGGGGACAGGAAGGCACAGATACGCAGTATTTT; cdr3_aa: CAISGGQEGTDTQYF
d_call: TRBD1; v_call: TRBV19; j_call: TRBJ1-2; clone_size: -; cdr3_length: 12; cdr3_nt: TGTGCCAGTAGAACAGGGGATTCTGGCTACACCTTC; cdr3_aa: CASRTGDSGYTF
d_call: -; v_call: TRBV6-5; j_call: TRBJ1-1; clone_size: few; cdr3_length: 13; cdr3_nt: TGTGCCAGCAGTTACTCCGGGTTGACTGAAGCTTTCTTT; cdr3_aa: CASSYSGLTEAFF
d_call: -; v_call: TRBV19; j_call: TRBJ2-6; clone_size: few; cdr3_length: 15; cdr3_nt: TGTGCCAGTAGTATTGGAGGGGCTGAGGCCAACGTCCTGACTTTC; cdr3_aa: CASSIGGAEANVLTF
d_call: -; v_call: TRBV7-2; j_call: TRBJ1-5; clone_size: few; cdr3_length: 18; cdr3_nt: TGTGCCAGCAGCTTCGCCCAGGGCCGGGCCACTAGCAATCAGCCCCAGCATTTT; cdr3_aa: CASSFAQGRATSNQPQHF